The 25 T cell receptor beta chains below all came from one sample that was sequenced in a study of blood T cell repertoires in COVID-19. Some clones are missing from TCRdb's copy, which holds only in-frame ones; the method was immunoSEQ multiplex PCR. The profile shows more than 200,000 clones, about 84% of them singletons. The sequenced sample was PBMCs or T cells enriched from blood (not recorded which). These TCRs come from a man between 60 and 70 years old who had recovered from COVID-19.

The chain uses TRBV9 and TRBJ2-3; D is possibly TRBD2 (6 bases). The CDR3 covers 16 residues. V lost 1 base and J lost 3, with 15 bases in between. Per germline, CDR1 SGDLS and CDR2 YYNGEE. The CDR3 region has the DNA TGTGCCAGCAGCGTAATCCACGATAGCGGTACAGATACGCAGTATTTT. It encodes CASSVIHDSGTDTQYF.

V is TRBV11-2 and J is TRBJ1-1; 9 positions match TRBD1. V shed 3 bases and J 4 bases; nucleotides not matched to a gene: 0. The CDR3 contains 13 residues. Germline CDR1 reads SGHAT; CDR2 reads FQNNGV. The CDR3 is CASSLGQGTEAFF. The DNA of the CDR3 is TGTGCCAGCAGCTTGGGACAGGGCACTGAAGCTTTCTTT.

V is TRBV7-2 and J is TRBJ2-1; 10 bases agree with TRBD2. The CDR3 is 15 amino acids. With V trimmed by 1 base and J by 8 bases, 5 bases remained unmatched. The germline CDR1 and CDR2 sequences are SGHTA and FQGNSA. CDR3 in DNA: TGTGCCAGCAGCTTAGACGGGACTAGCGTTGATGAGCAGTTCTTC. Translation: CASSLDGTSVDEQFF.

This clone was observed a handful of times. This chain joins TRBV5-6 and TRBJ2-2; possibly TRBD1 for D (5 bases). V was cut by 2 bases and J by 4 bases, with 6 bases left in between. The CDR3 contains 13 residues. Per the germline V gene, CDR1 is SGHDT and CDR2 is YYEEEE. The CDR3 here is CASSFRATGELFF. The CDR3 coding sequence is TGTGCCAGCAGCTTCAGGGCCACCGGGGAGCTGTTTTTT.

The chain combines TRBV18 with TRBJ2-5; TRBD1 matches 10 bases. V trimming: 2 bases; J trimming: 1 base; junction bases outside the gene matches: 7. CDR1 and CDR2 from the germline V gene are KGHSH and LQKENI. CDR3 length: 17 amino acids. CDR3 DNA sequence: TGTGCCAGCTCACCATTACCGGGACAGGGGTCCCAAGAGACCCAGTACTTC. Amino acids: CASSPLPGQGSQETQYF. Looking up the rest from reference TRBV18 and TRBJ2-5 gives the full variable domain: NAGVMQNPRHLVRRRGQEARLRCSPMKGHSHVYWYRQLPEEGLKFMVYLQKENIIDESGMPKERFSAEFPKEGPSILRIQQVVRGDSAAYFCASSPLPGQGSQETQYFGPGTRLLVL.

This clone is a singleton in its sample. This chain joins TRBV10-3 and TRBJ2-1; 8 bases are shared with TRBD2. The CDR3 spans 15 residues. The V and J ends lost 8 bases and 7 bases, in that order; junction bases with no gene match: 13. The germline CDR1 and CDR2 sequences are ENHRY and SYGVKD. This CDR3 reads CAIRAGTRKPNEQFF. The CDR3 nucleotides are TGTGCCATCCGGGCCGGGACTAGAAAACCAAATGAGCAGTTCTTC.

The rearrangement links TRBV27 to TRBJ1-6, with D maybe TRBD1 (5 bases). This CDR3 has 15 amino acids. Germline V lookup: CDR1 MNHEY, CDR2 SMNVEV (reference sequence). Trimming shortened V by 3 bases and J by 2 bases, and 8 bases separated the two germline ends. The CDR3 reads CASSFRVTYNSPLHF. The CDR3 region has the DNA TGTGCCAGCAGTTTCAGGGTCACCTATAATTCACCCCTCCACTTT.

The J gene is TRBJ1-2, the V gene TRBV30; TRBD1 might be the D (5 bases). V was shortened by 2 bases and J by 6 bases, with 10 bases between the two germline ends. Germline lookup yields CDR1 GTSNPN and CDR2 SVGIG (reference sequence). The CDR3 has 12 amino acids. The CDR3 bases are TGTGCCTGGAGTAAGACAGTCCATGGCTACACCTTC. It codes for CAWSKTVHGYTF. Complete variable domain (other parts from reference TRBV30 and TRBJ1-2): SQTIHQWPATLVQPVGSPLSLECTVEGTSNPNLYWYRQAAGRGLQLLFYSVGIGQISSEVPQNLSASRPQDRQFILSSKKLLLSDSGFYLCAWSKTVHGYTFGSGTRLTVV.

The V and J genes are TRBV5-8 and TRBJ1-4; D remains unclear. The CDR3 runs to 17 residues. V lost 0 bases and J lost 0, with 12 bases in between. CDR1 and CDR2 from the germline V gene are SGHTS and YDEGEE. This chain's CDR3 is CASSLEWRTATNEKLFF. For the CDR3, the DNA is TGTGCCAGCAGCTTGGAGTGGAGGACTGCAACTAATGAAAAACTGTTTTTT.

The CDR3 loop reads CASSTQGGGPQHF. CDR3 DNA sequence: TGTGCCAGTAGTACACAGGGTGGGGGGCCCCAGCATTTT. J is TRBJ1-5 and V is TRBV19, with a weak D call TRBD1 (6 bases). The CDR3 has 13 residues. In germline, CDR1 is LNHDA, CDR2 SQIVND (reference sequence). V lost 4 bases, J lost 9 bases, and 13 bases lay in between.

The chain uses TRBV19 and TRBJ1-2; TRBD1 aligns across 8 bases. CDR1 LNHDA and CDR2 SQIVND come from the germline V gene (reference sequence). The CDR3 contains 17 residues. Losses at the gene ends were 3 bases for V and 4 bases for J; bases not matched to a gene: 13. The CDR3 DNA reads as TGTGCCAGTAGTATGTCGGGGTTAGGGACAGGCTTCTATGGCTACACCTTC. It specifies CASSMSGLGTGFYGYTF.

The table lists this clone with a few counts. V usage is TRBV2 and J usage is TRBJ1-5; TRBD1 agrees at 7 bases. The CDR3 runs 14 residues. CDR1 SNHLY and CDR2 FYNNEI come from the germline V gene. The ends lost 6 bases at V and 7 bases at J; junction bases unmatched: 9. The CDR3 here is CASRLGQERQPQHF. CDR3 nucleotides: TGTGCCAGCAGGTTAGGACAGGAAAGGCAGCCCCAGCATTTT.

The gene calls are TRBV10-3 and TRBJ2-7, with 9 bases lining up with TRBD2. V was pared by 2 bases and J by 4 bases, with 12 bases of the junction left unmatched. This CDR3 has 17 residues. CDR1 is ENHRY, CDR2 SYGVKD, per germline. The CDR3 here is CAISETRLAGGSYEQYF. The CDR3 DNA reads as TGTGCCATCAGTGAGACCCGACTTGCGGGGGGGTCGTACGAGCAGTACTTC.

This sequence joins TRBV7-2 and TRBJ2-1; 7 bases are a match to TRBD1. CDR1 and CDR2 (germline): SGHTA, FQGNSA. After removal of 1 base from V and 1 base from J, the junction contained 4 bases not matched to a gene. The length of the CDR3 is 16 residues. In DNA, the CDR3 is TGTGCCAGCAGCTTAGTAGGGACAGTGTCCTACAATGAGCAGTTCTTC. It is translated as CASSLVGTVSYNEQFF.

This clone appeared a single time. This CDR3 is CASSLGWGPGNTIYF. CDR3 nucleotide sequence: TGCGCCAGCAGCTTAGGCTGGGGGCCTGGAAACACCATATATTTT. The rearrangement links TRBV5-1 to TRBJ1-3; possibly TRBD1 for D (6 bases). The V end lost 2 bases, the J end lost 2 bases, and 11 bases lay between the germline ends. CDR1 is SGHRS and CDR2 is YFSETQ in the germline V gene. The CDR3 sequence is 15 residues long.

The V call is TRBV7-8, the J call TRBJ2-5; D ambiguous. V lost 5 bases and J lost 0, with 4 bases in between. Germline assignment: CDR1 SGHVS and CDR2 FQNEAQ. CDR3 length: 12 amino acids. In DNA form, the CDR3 reads TGTGCCAGCAGCCGCAACCAAGAGACCCAGTACTTC. Translating gives CASSRNQETQYF. The full variable domain, rest sourced from reference TRBV7-8 and TRBJ2-5, is GAGVSQSPRYKVAKRGQDVALRCDPISGHVSLFWYQQALGQGPEFLTYFQNEAQLDKSGLPSDRFFAERPEGSVSTLKIQRTQQEDSAVYLCASSRNQETQYFGPGTRLLVL.

This clone was detected only a few times. J is TRBJ2-5 and V is TRBV18; perhaps TRBD1 as D (6 bases). V was trimmed by 2 bases and J by 5 bases, leaving 12 bases between them. CDR3 length equals 14 residues. CDR1 is KGHSH, CDR2 LQKENI, per germline. The CDR3 here is CASSPRQVTETQYF. The CDR3 nucleotides read TGTGCCAGCTCACCAAGACAGGTTACGGAGACCCAGTACTTC.

Here the CDR3 reads CSASWQGEGYTF. DNA for the CDR3: TGCAGTGCTAGTTGGCAGGGGGAGGGCTACACCTTC. The genes are TRBV20-1 and TRBJ1-2; 7 bases match TRBD1. CDR3 length equals 12 residues. V lost 3 bases and J lost 8; bases outside the gene matches: 6. Germline V CDR1 and CDR2: DFQATT, SNEGSKA (reference sequence).

The V and J genes are TRBV7-6 and TRBJ2-7; possible D gene TRBD1, 8 bases. V was trimmed by 3 bases and J by 4 bases, leaving 16 bases between them. The CDR3 has 15 amino acids. CDR1 and CDR2 from the germline V gene are SGHVS and FNYEAQ. CDR3 amino acids: CASSFQQGGTYEQYF. CDR3 bases: TGTGCCAGCAGCTTTCAACAGGGGGGGACTTACGAGCAGTACTTC.

The table lists this clone with a count of one. The chain combines TRBV5-1 with TRBJ1-2; D call uncertain. Trimming cost V 0 bases and J 2 bases, with 8 bases left between them. This CDR3 contains 14 residues. Per the germline V gene, CDR1 is SGHRS and CDR2 is YFSETQ. CDR3: CASSLDPENYGYTF. The CDR3 nucleotides read TGCGCCAGCAGCTTGGATCCAGAAAACTATGGCTACACCTTC.

The chain carries TRBV5-1 and TRBJ1-2, with TRBD1 matching over 9 bases. Germline CDR1 SGHRS, CDR2 YFSETQ. The CDR3 contains 13 residues. Losses at the gene ends were 1 base for V and 8 bases for J; bases not matched to a gene: 3. In DNA form, the CDR3 reads TGCGCCAGCAGCTTGAACAGGGGGCGAGGCTACACCTTC. Translation: CASSLNRGRGYTF.

The J gene is TRBJ2-2, the V gene TRBV24-1; 7 nucleotides line up with TRBD1. V trimming: 3 bases; J trimming: 2 bases; junction bases outside the gene matches: 5. Germline V lookup: CDR1 KGHDR, CDR2 SFDVKD. The CDR3 totals 16 residues. CDR3 DNA: TGTGCCACCAGTGATCGGACAGGAGATAACACCGGGGAGCTGTTTTTT. It translates to CATSDRTGDNTGELFF.

This rearrangement joins TRBV24-1 to TRBJ2-1, with a weak D call TRBD2 (7 bases). The V end was cut by 0 bases, the J end by 4 bases, with 12 bases between. The CDR3 is 16 amino acids. CDR1 and CDR2 from the germline V gene are KGHDR and SFDVKD. The DNA for the CDR3 is TGTGCCACCAGTGATTTGCCAGGGGAGGGGTACAATGAGCAGTTCTTC. As protein: CATSDLPGEGYNEQFF.

J is TRBJ2-2 and V is TRBV5-1; D is unresolved. This CDR3 spans 15 amino acids. Trimming removed 4 bases from V and 1 base from J, with 11 bases in between. Germline CDR1 is SGHRS and CDR2 is YFSETQ. The DNA for the CDR3 is TGCGCCAGCAGCCCGGATCTAGGGAACACCGGGGAGCTGTTTTTT. As protein: CASSPDLGNTGELFF.

This clone was counted a few times. This sequence joins TRBV19 and TRBJ1-2; 7 positions agree with TRBD1. The CDR3 has 16 amino acids. V shed 7 bases, J shed 1 base, and the junction held 12 bases outside the gene matches. Germline CDR1 LNHDA, CDR2 SQIVND (reference sequence). The DNA of the CDR3 is TGTGCCAGTAAGCACAGGGACAGAGGGTTTAACTATGGCTACACCTTC. Protein: CASKHRDRGFNYGYTF. Complete variable domain (other parts from reference TRBV19 and TRBJ1-2): DGGITQSPKYLFRKEGQNVTLSCEQNLNHDAMYWYRQDPGQGLRLIYYSQIVNDFQKGDIAEGYSVSREKKESFPLTVTSAQKNPTAFYLCASKHRDRGFNYGYTFGSGTRLTVV.